This passage covers 30 T cell receptor beta chains from one sample sequenced in a study of blood T cell repertoires in COVID-19. Method: immunoSEQ multiplex PCR; TCRdb's copy keeps in-frame clones and lacks some. The sample has under 250,000 clones, about four fifths seen once. The sample taken for sequencing was peripheral blood. Receptor source: a woman aged 40 to 50 with active or convalescent COVID-19.

The rearrangement uses TRBV2 and TRBJ1-2, with 8 nucleotides matching TRBD1. This CDR3 has 13 amino acids. Germline loops: CDR1 SNHLY, CDR2 FYNNEI. V lost 4 bases and J lost 7; bases outside the gene matches: 5. The CDR3 loop reads CASSAVGQGGYTF. CDR3 coding DNA: TGTGCCAGCAGTGCGGTAGGACAGGGTGGCTACACCTTC. The full variable domain, rest sourced from reference TRBV2 and TRBJ1-2, is EPEVTQTPSHQVTQMGQEVILRCVPISNHLYFYWYRQILGQKVEFLVSFYNNEISEKSEIFDDQFSVERPDGSNFTLKIRSTKLEDSAMYFCASSAVGQGGYTFGSGTRLTVV.

This clone appeared once. V gene TRBV19 combines with J gene TRBJ2-7, with a possible D match to TRBD2 (5 bases). CDR1 LNHDA and CDR2 SQIVND come from the germline V gene (reference sequence). The V end lost 4 bases, the J end lost 2 bases, and 6 bases lay between the germline ends. This CDR3 has 12 residues. The CDR3 sequence: CASSREPYEQYF. The CDR3 DNA is TGTGCCAGTAGTAGGGAGCCCTACGAGCAGTACTTC.

This rearrangement joins TRBV5-4 to TRBJ2-1; D may be TRBD1 (6 bases). Germline CDR1 reads SGHNT; CDR2 reads YYREEE (reference sequence). Trimming removed 1 base at V and 0 bases at J, with 8 bases between. The CDR3 length is 15 residues. CDR3 in amino acids: CASSLQGSSYNEQFF. For the CDR3, the DNA is TGTGCCAGCAGCTTGCAGGGGAGCTCCTACAATGAGCAGTTCTTC.

The chain combines TRBV29-1 with TRBJ2-5; TRBD2 is a possible D gene (5 bases). This CDR3 has 12 amino acids. CDR1 and CDR2 from the germline V gene are SQVTM and ANQGSEA. The ends were cut back, 2 bases at V and 3 bases at J, with 7 bases in the middle. The CDR3 nucleotides are TGCAGCGTTGAATGGGGAGAAGAGACCCAGTACTTC. Its translation is CSVEWGEETQYF.

The rearrangement links TRBV25-1 to TRBJ1-2; no firm D call. Trimming pared 3 bases from V and 7 bases from J, leaving 9 bases between. The CDR3 has 12 amino acids. Germline CDR1 reads MGHDK; CDR2 reads SYGVNS. CDR3 sequence: CASSERVRGYTF. The DNA for the CDR3 is TGTGCCAGCAGTGAGAGGGTCCGTGGCTACACCTTC.

This clone came up once. V gene TRBV6-5 combines with J gene TRBJ2-3, with D possibly TRBD1 on 5 matching bases. Germline CDR1 is MNHEY and CDR2 is SVGAGI. The CDR3 is made up of 11 amino acids. The V and J ends lost 8 bases and 3 bases respectively, with 6 bases between them. The CDR3 loop reads CASGATDTQYF. The CDR3 coding sequence is TGTGCCAGCGGGGCGACAGATACGCAGTATTTT.

This clone was seen a handful of times. The chain uses TRBV27 and TRBJ2-7; 7 bases match TRBD1. The CDR3 loop spans 15 amino acids. V gave up 5 bases and J gave up 2 bases; unmatched junction bases: 9. Germline V lookup: CDR1 MNHEY, CDR2 SMNVEV (reference sequence). CDR3 protein: CASSTRQGDPYEQYF. In DNA form, the CDR3 reads TGTGCCAGCAGTACGCGACAGGGCGACCCCTACGAGCAGTACTTC.

This clone appeared a single time. The chain carries TRBV11-2 and TRBJ1-1, with TRBD1 matching over 7 bases. Trimming removed 4 bases from V and 3 bases from J; junction bases left unmatched: 2. This CDR3 has 13 residues. The germline CDR1 and CDR2 sequences are SGHAT and FQNNGV. Here the CDR3 DNA reads TGTGCCAGCAGCTCTGACAGGGACACTGAAGCTTTCTTT. Translation: CASSSDRDTEAFF. The full variable domain, rest sourced from reference TRBV11-2 and TRBJ1-1, is EAGVAQSPRYKIIEKRQSVAFWCNPISGHATLYWYQQILGQGPKLLIQFQNNGVVDDSQLPKDRFSAERLKGVDSTLKIQPAKLEDSAVYLCASSSDRDTEAFFGQGTRLTVV.

This clone has only one observation. The rearrangement joins TRBV7-9 to TRBJ2-7; TRBD2 matches 8 bases. Germline lookup yields CDR1 SEHNR and CDR2 FQNEAQ (reference sequence). The CDR3 is 12 residues long. J gave up 8 bases and V 5 bases, and 5 bases lay outside the gene matches. CDR3 protein: CASSPGGGKQYF. The CDR3 DNA follows: TGTGCCAGCAGCCCCGGGGGGGGGAAGCAGTACTTC.

The genes are TRBV5-1 and TRBJ2-1; maybe TRBD2 (6 bases). Trimming removed 2 bases from V and 8 bases from J, with 11 bases in between. The CDR3 is made up of 13 amino acids. Per germline, CDR1 SGHRS and CDR2 YFSETQ. The CDR3 reads CASSFQSGDEQFF. CDR3 coding DNA: TGCGCCAGCAGCTTCCAATCGGGAGATGAGCAGTTCTTC.

The gene calls are TRBV30 and TRBJ1-5; D unresolved. Germline CDR1 is GTSNPN and CDR2 is SVGIG (reference sequence). The V gene lost 3 bases and the J gene lost 2 bases, with 14 bases spanning the gap. The CDR3 totals 15 residues. The CDR3 region is CAWRPRGERNQPQHF. CDR3 sequence (DNA): TGTGCCTGGAGGCCAAGAGGAGAACGCAATCAGCCCCAGCATTTT.

The gene calls are TRBV2 and TRBJ2-3; a possible D gene is TRBD1 (7 bases). Deletions cut 4 bases from V and 6 bases from J, with 20 bases between. The germline V gene encodes CDR1 SNHLY and CDR2 FYNNEI. The CDR3 contains 16 residues. Here the CDR3 DNA reads TGTGCCAGCAGTGGGGGGGATAGGACAGGCGGGGATACGCAGTATTTT. It specifies CASSGGDRTGGDTQYF.

CDR3 protein: CASSPLGENEQYF. CDR3 DNA sequence: TGTGCCAGCTCACCATTGGGAGAGAACGAGCAGTACTTC. The chain has TRBV18 and TRBJ2-7; D is possibly TRBD2 (5 bases). Germline V gene data show CDR1 as KGHSH and CDR2 as LQKENI. The CDR3 covers 13 residues. V lost 2 bases and J 5 bases, leaving 10 bases between the germline ends.

The V and J genes are TRBV11-3 and TRBJ2-2, with D possibly being TRBD1 (6 bases). CDR3 size: 16 residues. V lost 0 bases, J lost 4 bases, and 12 bases lay in between. From germline, CDR1 is SGHNT and CDR2 YENEEA. The CDR3 nucleotides read TGTGCCAGCAGCTTAGAGTATGGGACATTCACCGGGGAGCTGTTTTTT. Its protein is CASSLEYGTFTGELFF.

This chain connects TRBV7-8 to TRBJ1-2, with 8 bases aligning to TRBD1. The V and J ends lost 5 bases and 2 bases, in that order; junction bases with no gene match: 7. CDR1 and CDR2 (germline): SGHVS, FQNEAQ. This CDR3 has 15 residues. The CDR3 spells CASSPWDRTNYGYTF. As DNA, the CDR3 is TGTGCCAGCAGCCCTTGGGACAGGACGAACTATGGCTACACCTTC.

The V call is TRBV7-8, the J call TRBJ1-5; TRBD1 is a possible D gene (6 bases). Germline lookup yields CDR1 SGHVS and CDR2 FQNEAQ. The CDR3 runs to 13 residues. V was trimmed by 1 base and J by 9 bases, leaving 10 bases between them. DNA of the CDR3: TGTGCCAGCAGCTTAGGGACAGCGGCGCCCCAGCATTTT. Translating it yields CASSLGTAAPQHF.

The genes are TRBV5-1 and TRBJ1-1; no clear D gene. V was trimmed by 2 bases and J by 0 bases, leaving 5 bases between them. The CDR3 extends over 13 amino acids. Germline V gene lookup returns CDR1 SGHRS and CDR2 YFSETQ. CDR3 coding DNA: TGCGCCAGCAGCTTCGGGATGAACACTGAAGCTTTCTTT. Its protein is CASSFGMNTEAFF.

This sequence joins TRBV5-4 and TRBJ1-4, with TRBD1 identical over 7 bases. The germline gives CDR1 SGHNT, CDR2 YYREEE (reference sequence). V lost 1 base, J lost 8 bases, and 5 bases stayed unmatched. The CDR3 consists of 14 residues. The CDR3 sequence: CASSLQGVEEKLFF. In nucleotides, the CDR3 is TGTGCCAGCAGCTTGCAGGGGGTAGAAGAAAAACTGTTTTTT.

The V gene is TRBV7-9, the J gene TRBJ1-2; D possibly corresponds to TRBD1 (6 bases). V was cut by 5 bases and J by 7 bases, with 23 bases left in between. Germline assignment: CDR1 SEHNR and CDR2 FQNEAQ (reference sequence). The CDR3 length is 16 residues. The CDR3: CASSLSSLGGALGYTF. As DNA, the CDR3 is TGTGCCAGCAGCCTTTCTAGCCTCGGGGGGGCGCTTGGCTACACCTTC. Complete variable domain (other parts from reference TRBV7-9 and TRBJ1-2): DTGVSQNPRHKITKRGQNVTFRCDPISEHNRLYWYRQTLGQGPEFLTYFQNEAQLEKSRLLSDRFSAERPKGSFSTLEIQRTEQGDSAMYLCASSLSSLGGALGYTFGSGTRLTVV.

The J gene is TRBJ1-2, the V gene TRBV29-1, with a weak D call TRBD1 (5 bases). Germline CDR1 is SQVTM and CDR2 is ANQGSEA. V was trimmed by 5 bases and J by 4 bases, leaving 11 bases between them. The CDR3 loop spans 12 amino acids. The CDR3 region has the DNA TGCAGCGTTACCGACAGCATCTATGGCTACACCTTC. Amino acid sequence: CSVTDSIYGYTF.

CDR3 nucleotide sequence: TGTGCCAGCAGGTTTCGGGGGGCGGGTGAAAAACTGTTTTTT. Residues: CASRFRGAGEKLFF. The rearrangement links TRBV2 to TRBJ1-4; the D gene is possibly TRBD1 (6 bases). This CDR3 has 14 amino acids. V shed 6 bases and J shed 7 bases, with 15 bases lying between them. Germline CDR1 reads SNHLY; CDR2 reads FYNNEI.

The chain is built from TRBV5-8 and TRBJ2-1; the match to TRBD1 covers 10 bases. V gave up 2 bases and J gave up 6 bases; unmatched junction bases: 5. CDR3 length: 15 amino acids. Germline-derived CDR1 and CDR2 are SGHTS and YDEGEE. This CDR3 is CASSLVGTGANEQFF. In DNA, the CDR3 is TGTGCCAGCAGCTTAGTAGGGACAGGGGCCAATGAGCAGTTCTTC.

This rearrangement joins TRBV27 to TRBJ2-5; D remains unclear. V was clipped by 4 bases and J by 8 bases, with 11 bases between them. CDR1 is MNHEY and CDR2 is SMNVEV in the germline V gene (reference sequence). The CDR3 is made up of 12 amino acids. The CDR3 bases are TGTGCCAGCAGTTCCACTTTAAGCACCCAGTACTTC. Translated, it gives CASSSTLSTQYF.

The chain carries TRBV19 and TRBJ1-5, with D perhaps TRBD1 (6 bases). CDR3 size: 17 residues. The ends were cut back, 0 bases at V and 5 bases at J, with 17 bases in the middle. The germline gives CDR1 LNHDA, CDR2 SQIVND (reference sequence). The CDR3 sequence: CASSIESRGTYYQPQHF. CDR3 sequence (DNA): TGTGCCAGTAGTATAGAGAGTAGGGGGACATACTATCAGCCCCAGCATTTT.

The chain joins TRBV18 to TRBJ2-2, with 8 positions matching TRBD1. Germline values: CDR1 KGHSH, CDR2 LQKENI. Trimming cost V 3 bases and J 1 base; bases outside gene matches: 7. The CDR3 spans 17 residues. The CDR3: CASSPPRGTGNTGELFF. Written as DNA, the CDR3 is TGTGCCAGCTCACCCCCACGGGGGACAGGGAACACCGGGGAGCTGTTTTTT. Supplemented by reference TRBV18 and TRBJ2-2, the full variable domain reads NAGVMQNPRHLVRRRGQEARLRCSPMKGHSHVYWYRQLPEEGLKFMVYLQKENIIDESGMPKERFSAEFPKEGPSILRIQQVVRGDSAAYFCASSPPRGTGNTGELFFGEGSRLTVL.

This chain links TRBV6-5 with TRBJ2-5; D unresolved. Germline V gene sequence: CDR1 MNHEY, CDR2 SVGAGI. The CDR3 runs 12 residues. Trimming stripped 5 bases from V and 1 base from J, with 5 bases between. CDR3 sequence: CASSRSQETQYF. CDR3 bases: TGTGCCAGCAGTCGCAGCCAAGAGACCCAGTACTTC.

The V and J genes are TRBV9 and TRBJ1-6; TRBD1 matches 10 bases. With 3 bases clipped from V and 7 bases from J, the junction kept 7 bases outside the gene matches. Germline lookup yields CDR1 SGDLS and CDR2 YYNGEE. The CDR3 spans 16 residues. The CDR3 loop is CASSARPGQGNSPLHF. The CDR3 DNA follows: TGTGCCAGCAGCGCGAGACCGGGACAGGGGAATTCACCCCTCCACTTT.

This clone was counted only a few times. The genes are TRBV6-5 and TRBJ2-1; TRBD2 agrees at 10 bases. The CDR3 totals 15 residues. The germline V gene has CDR1 MNHEY and CDR2 SVGAGI. The V and J ends lost 6 bases and 0 bases, in that order; junction bases with no gene match: 2. The CDR3 DNA reads TGTGCCAGCAGCTCTAGCGGGGGCTCCTACAATGAGCAGTTCTTC. Its protein is CASSSSGGSYNEQFF.

This chain links TRBV27 with TRBJ1-4, with 7 positions matching TRBD1. Germline V gene lookup returns CDR1 MNHEY and CDR2 SMNVEV (reference sequence). The CDR3 is 14 residues long. V dropped 0 bases and J dropped 8; count of bases not matched to a gene: 3. Here the CDR3 DNA reads TGTGCCAGCAGTTTATCCCCGACAGGGGAAAAACTGTTTTTT. It encodes CASSLSPTGEKLFF. The full variable domain, with the rest looked up from reference TRBV27 and TRBJ1-4, is EAQVTQNPRYLITVTGKKLTVTCSQNMNHEYMSWYRQDPGLGLRQIYYSMNVEVTDKGDVPEGYKVSRKEKRNFPLILESPSPNQTSLYFCASSLSPTGEKLFFGSGTQLSVL.

V gene TRBV10-3 combines with J gene TRBJ1-1; 8 bases fit TRBD1. V lost 7 bases and J lost 1; bases outside the gene matches: 2. The CDR3 runs to 13 residues. Germline CDR1 is ENHRY and CDR2 is SYGVKD. The CDR3 region has the DNA TGTGCCATCATGGGGACAGGGAACACTGAAGCTTTCTTT. Residues: CAIMGTGNTEAFF.